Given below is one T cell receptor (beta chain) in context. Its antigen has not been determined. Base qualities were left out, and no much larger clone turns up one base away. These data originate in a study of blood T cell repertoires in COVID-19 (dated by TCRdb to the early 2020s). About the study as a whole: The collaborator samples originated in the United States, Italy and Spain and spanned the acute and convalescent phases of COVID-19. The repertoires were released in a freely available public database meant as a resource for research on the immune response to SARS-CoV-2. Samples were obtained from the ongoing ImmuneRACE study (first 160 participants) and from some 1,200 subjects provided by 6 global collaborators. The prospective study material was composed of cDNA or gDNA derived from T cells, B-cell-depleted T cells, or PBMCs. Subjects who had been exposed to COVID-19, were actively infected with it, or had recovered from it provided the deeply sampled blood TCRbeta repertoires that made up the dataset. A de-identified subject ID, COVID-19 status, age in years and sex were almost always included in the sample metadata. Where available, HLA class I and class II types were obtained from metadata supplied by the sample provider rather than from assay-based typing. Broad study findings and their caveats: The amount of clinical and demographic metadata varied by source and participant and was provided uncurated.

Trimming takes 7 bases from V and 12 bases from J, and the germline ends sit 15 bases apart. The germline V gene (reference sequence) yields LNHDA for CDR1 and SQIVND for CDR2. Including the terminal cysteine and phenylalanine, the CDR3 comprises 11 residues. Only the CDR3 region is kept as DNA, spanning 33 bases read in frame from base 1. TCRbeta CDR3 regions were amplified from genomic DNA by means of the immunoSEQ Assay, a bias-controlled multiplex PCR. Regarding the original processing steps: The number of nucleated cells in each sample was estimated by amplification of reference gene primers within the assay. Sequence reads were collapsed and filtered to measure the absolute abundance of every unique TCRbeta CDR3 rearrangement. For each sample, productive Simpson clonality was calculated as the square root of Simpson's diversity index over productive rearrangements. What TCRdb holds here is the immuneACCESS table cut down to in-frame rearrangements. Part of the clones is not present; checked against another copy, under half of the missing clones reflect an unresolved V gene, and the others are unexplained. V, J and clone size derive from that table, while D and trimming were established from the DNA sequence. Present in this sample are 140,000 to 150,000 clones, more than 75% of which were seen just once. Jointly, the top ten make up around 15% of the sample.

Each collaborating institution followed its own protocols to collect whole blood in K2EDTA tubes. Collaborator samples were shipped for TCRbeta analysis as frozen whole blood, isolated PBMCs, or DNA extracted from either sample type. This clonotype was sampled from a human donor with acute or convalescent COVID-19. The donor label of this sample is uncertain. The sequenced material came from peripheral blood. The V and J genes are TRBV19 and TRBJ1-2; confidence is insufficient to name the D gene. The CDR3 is CASKGVRRHTF. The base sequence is TGTGCCAGTAAAGGAGTCAGGAGGCACACCTTC.